The rows below give T cell receptor beta chains drawn from one sample of a study of OX40 agonist ivuxolimab in advanced cancers. This table comes from immunoSEQ multiplex PCR, and its TCRdb copy is limited to in-frame clones, with some not included. The data contain around 80,000 clones, 85% of them seen just once; the ten biggest clones take up roughly 0.5%. The specimen was CD4+ or CD8+ T cells sorted from blood, collected in a trial of the OX40 agonist ivuxolimab. These receptors all stem from an adult with an advanced solid tumor such as melanoma, head and neck, liver or kidney cancer. CDR3s include the opening cysteine and the closing phenylalanine or tryptophan. The D gene is left open where the match is weak. Some rows mark clone size as missing; the rest say once, few, many or name a class of expanded clone.

D gene | clone size | J gene | V gene | CDR3 length | CDR3 DNA | CDR3 protein
TRBD2 | NA | TRBJ2-5 | TRBV5-4 | 15 | TGTGCCAGCAGCCCCACCCTAGCGGGGAGAGAGACCCAGTACTTC | CASSPTLAGRETQYF
NA | NA | TRBJ1-1 | TRBV30 | 13 | TGTGCCTGGAGTAGGGGGGGAGGTACTGAAGCTTTCTTT | CAWSRGGGTEAFF
NA | NA | TRBJ1-1 | TRBV7-9 | 15 | TGTGCCAGCAGCGTTTCGGCCACAGCCCACACTGAAGCTTTCTTT | CASSVSATAHTEAFF
NA | NA | TRBJ1-1 | TRBV6-6 | 14 | TGTGCCAGCATTGACGGAGGCGGGAACACTGAAGCTTTCTTT | CASIDGGGNTEAFF
NA | NA | TRBJ2-5 | TRBV19 | 13 | TGTGCCAGTAGATCTGGATTAGGGGAGACCCAGTACTTC | CASRSGLGETQYF
TRBD1 | NA | TRBJ1-2 | TRBV10-3 | 14 | TGTGCCATCAGTGAAGGGACAGGGAACTATGGCTACACCTTC | CAISEGTGNYGYTF
TRBD1 | NA | TRBJ2-3 | TRBV4-3 | 13 | TGCGCCAGCAGCCAAAGGGGGCGAAATACGCAGTATTTT | CASSQRGRNTQYF
TRBD1 | NA | TRBJ2-7 | TRBV18 | 14 | TGTGCCAGCTTAGCCGGGACAGGGGACTACGAGCAGTACTTC | CASLAGTGDYEQYF
TRBD1 | NA | TRBJ1-1 | TRBV6-5 | 15 | TGTGCCAGCAGTTACTCTAGGACAGGCGACACTGAAGCTTTCTTT | CASSYSRTGDTEAFF
TRBD1 | NA | TRBJ2-5 | TRBV2 | 16 | TGTGCCAGCAGTGCACCAACCGGGACAGGACAAGAGACCCAGTACTTC | CASSAPTGTGQETQYF
NA | once | TRBJ1-1 | TRBV7-9 | 12 | TGTGCCAGCAGCTCCGAACAGGGTCAAGCTTTCTTT | CASSSEQGQAFF
TRBD2 | NA | TRBJ2-1 | TRBV7-2 | 16 | TGTGCCAGCAGCTTAGGAGCGGGAGGACGATACAATGAGCAGTTCTTC | CASSLGAGGRYNEQFF
NA | few | TRBJ1-6 | TRBV7-9 | 15 | TGTGCCAGCAGCTTTTCCAGAGGGTTTAATTCACCCCTCCACTTT | CASSFSRGFNSPLHF
NA | NA | TRBJ2-2 | TRBV5-1 | 14 | TGCGCCAGCAGCACGGGACAGAACACCGGGGAGCTGTTTTTT | CASSTGQNTGELFF
NA | NA | TRBJ2-7 | TRBV2 | 13 | TGTGCCAGCAGTGATGGACAACTCTACGAGCAGTACTTC | CASSDGQLYEQYF